The 20 T cell receptor beta chains given below trace back to one sample, sequenced in a study of OX40 agonist ivuxolimab in advanced cancers. Produced via immunoSEQ multiplex PCR; TCRdb's table is partial and in-frame only. Among about 28,000 clones listed, about 83% were seen once. The sequencing here drew on CD4+ or CD8+ T cells sorted from blood, taken in a trial of the OX40 agonist ivuxolimab. The source of these receptors is an adult with an advanced solid tumor such as melanoma, head and neck, liver or kidney cancer.

The chain employs TRBV5-1 and TRBJ2-3; TRBD2 matches at 8 bases. CDR3 length: 18 amino acids. V lost 2 bases and J lost 4; bases outside the gene matches: 15. Germline CDR1 reads SGHRS; CDR2 reads YFSETQ. DNA for the CDR3: TGCGCCAGCAGCTTATACTACTCAGCGGGAGAATTCCCAGATACGCAGTATTTT. Translation gives CASSLYYSAGEFPDTQYF.

This chain joins TRBV2 and TRBJ1-2, with D possibly TRBD1 on 6 matching bases. Germline CDR1 SNHLY, CDR2 FYNNEI. Trimming cost V 10 bases and J 2 bases, with 17 bases left between them. This CDR3 comprises 14 residues. The CDR3 is CATTGALRNYGYTF. The CDR3 DNA reads TGTGCCACAACGGGGGCCTTGCGGAACTATGGCTACACCTTC.

The rearrangement links TRBV7-2 to TRBJ2-7; 16 bases line up with TRBD2. The germline V gene encodes CDR1 SGHTA and CDR2 FQGNSA. There are 16 residues in the CDR3. Trimming cost V 5 bases and J 2 bases; bases outside gene matches: 3. This CDR3 is CASSPGLAGGPYEQYF. The CDR3 DNA reads TGTGCCAGCAGCCCGGGACTAGCGGGAGGGCCCTACGAGCAGTACTTC. The complete variable domain, with remaining parts taken from reference TRBV7-2 and TRBJ2-7, reads GAGVSQSPSNKVTEKGKDVELRCDPISGHTALYWYRQSLGQGLEFLIYFQGNSAPDKSGLPSDRFSAERTGGSVSTLTIQRTQQEDSAVYLCASSPGLAGGPYEQYFGPGTRLTVT.

This rearrangement joins TRBV7-3 to TRBJ2-2; D not resolved. V lost 2 bases, J lost 6 bases, and 4 bases lay in between. The germline V gene encodes CDR1 SGHTA and CDR2 FQGTGA. The CDR3 totals 12 residues. The CDR3 spells CASSLRPGELFF. For the CDR3, the DNA is TGTGCCAGCAGCTTACGGCCCGGGGAGCTGTTTTTT.

This chain connects TRBV7-2 to TRBJ2-3; TRBD2 agrees at 7 bases. V was clipped by 5 bases and J by 2 bases; unmatched bases: 7. Germline V CDR1 and CDR2: SGHTA, FQGNSA. This CDR3 has 15 amino acids. CDR3 loop: CASSAGDLTTDTQYF. DNA for the CDR3: TGTGCCAGCAGCGCGGGGGATTTAACCACAGATACGCAGTATTTT.

The genes are TRBV29-1 and TRBJ2-3; 14 nucleotides agree with TRBD2. Per germline, CDR1 SQVTM and CDR2 ANQGSEA. The CDR3 consists of 17 residues. The junction had 7 bases not matched to a gene; V was cut back by 3 bases and J by 2 bases. In nucleotides, the CDR3 is TGCAGCGTTGACCTGGGGACTAGCGGGAGCTTCACAGATACGCAGTATTTT. Amino acids: CSVDLGTSGSFTDTQYF.

Comments on this clone: Relative to the germline gene, one junction end is altered; a read error may explain this. The genes are TRBV5-6 and TRBJ2-5, with D unclear. The CDR3 sequence is 13 residues long. Germline-derived CDR1 and CDR2 are SGHDT and YYEEEE. CDR3 loop: CASSLTPQGTQYF. CDR3 DNA sequence: TGTGCCAGCAGCTTGACACCCCAAGGGACCCAGTACTTC.

This clone was seen just once. The chain combines TRBV27 with TRBJ2-7, with 9 positions matching TRBD2. The V and J ends lost 0 bases and 5 bases, in that order; junction bases with no gene match: 2. In germline, CDR1 is MNHEY, CDR2 SMNVEV (reference sequence). There are 14 residues in the CDR3. The CDR3 coding sequence is TGTGCCAGCAGTTTATCGCCTAGCGGGAACGAGCAGTACTTC. Amino acids: CASSLSPSGNEQYF.

The gene calls are TRBV4-1 and TRBJ2-7; D assignment may be TRBD1 or TRBD2 (7 bases each). Germline loops: CDR1 MGHRA, CDR2 YSYEKL. Trimming shortened V by 4 bases and J by 6 bases, and 19 bases separated the two germline ends. There are 15 residues in the CDR3. The CDR3 sequence is CASSLGQGGGLEQYF. Here the CDR3 DNA reads TGCGCCAGCAGCCTTGGGCAGGGGGGAGGGCTCGAGCAGTACTTC.

This chain connects TRBV9 to TRBJ2-2; D is unresolved. V gave up 0 bases and J gave up 4 bases, with 7 bases separating them. The germline CDR1 and CDR2 sequences are SGDLS and YYNGEE. This CDR3 region has 14 residues. CDR3: CASSVALGTGELFF. In nucleotides, the CDR3 is TGTGCCAGCAGCGTAGCGCTCGGCACCGGGGAGCTGTTTTTT.

This clone was recorded only once. The CDR3: CASSLRGYDNSPLHF. CDR3 coding DNA: TGTGCCAGCAGCCTCCGGGGGTACGATAATTCACCCCTCCACTTT. The chain uses TRBV28 and TRBJ1-6, with TRBD1 as a possible D gene (5 bases). There are 15 residues in the CDR3. V was trimmed by 6 bases and J by 5 bases, leaving 14 bases between them. CDR1 and CDR2 (germline): MDHEN, SYDVKM.

The genes are TRBV5-5 and TRBJ1-5; D call uncertain. Germline V gene lookup returns CDR1 SGHKS and CDR2 YYEKEE (reference sequence). V was clipped by 1 base and J by 3 bases, with 5 bases between them. This CDR3 has 13 amino acids. CDR3 bases: TGTGCCAGCAGCTTGTCGTCCAATCAGCCCCAGCATTTT. Residues: CASSLSSNQPQHF.

V gene TRBV6-5 combines with J gene TRBJ1-2, with no clear D. V lost 7 bases to trimming and J lost 4 bases, with 13 bases between them. Germline-derived CDR1 and CDR2 are MNHEY and SVGAGI. The CDR3 is 13 residues long. This CDR3 reads CASTLRLGYGYTF. CDR3 in DNA: TGTGCCAGCACGCTTCGGCTCGGCTATGGCTACACCTTC.

The V and J genes are TRBV7-8 and TRBJ1-5; 9 nucleotides agree with TRBD1. V was pared by 6 bases and J by 6 bases, with 6 bases of the junction left unmatched. Germline CDR1 and CDR2: SGHVS and FQNEAQ. The CDR3 has 14 amino acids. This chain's CDR3 is CASSRRQGGQPQHF. The CDR3 coding sequence is TGTGCCAGCAGTCGAAGACAGGGGGGTCAGCCCCAGCATTTT.

On this clone: One end of the junction varies from germline; a read error may be responsible. The chain links TRBV29-1 to TRBJ2-1, with TRBD2 matching 8 bases. From germline, CDR1 is SQVTM and CDR2 ANQGSEA. The CDR3 spans 13 residues. CDR3 sequence: CSAELADLGEQFF. The CDR3 nucleotides read TGCAGCGCTGAACTAGCGGACTTGGGAGAGCAGTTCTTC.

The chain joins TRBV6-5 to TRBJ1-1; 9 bases are a match to TRBD1. With V trimmed by 2 bases and J by 5 bases, 9 bases remained unmatched. Germline CDR1 reads MNHEY; CDR2 reads SVGAGI. The CDR3 totals 16 residues. CDR3 bases: TGTGCCAGCAGTTACCTACCGGGGACAGGGAAGACTGAAGCTTTCTTT. Encoded protein: CASSYLPGTGKTEAFF.

The chain couples TRBV2 to TRBJ1-2; 11 bases are shared with TRBD1. The CDR3 runs to 15 residues. From germline, CDR1 is SNHLY and CDR2 FYNNEI. With V trimmed by 4 bases and J by 3 bases, 4 bases remained unmatched. CDR3 sequence reads: CASSVRTGGYYGYTF. CDR3 in DNA: TGTGCCAGCAGTGTTCGGACAGGGGGCTACTATGGCTACACCTTC.

The rearrangement links TRBV5-1 to TRBJ2-3; possibly TRBD1 or TRBD2 for D (5 bases each). V was shortened by 4 bases and J by 6 bases, with 21 bases between the two germline ends. Germline V CDR1 and CDR2: SGHRS, YFSETQ. CDR3 length equals 16 residues. The CDR3 DNA is TGCGCCAGCAGCGGCTTTGGGACCCAGCCTTTTGATACGCAGTATTTT. Its protein product is CASSGFGTQPFDTQYF. Full variable domain (outside the CDR3, taken from reference TRBV5-1 and TRBJ2-3): KAGVTQTPRYLIKTRGQQVTLSCSPISGHRSVSWYQQTPGQGLQFLFEYFSETQRNKGNFPGRFSGRQFSNSRSEMNVSTLELGDSALYLCASSGFGTQPFDTQYFGPGTRLTVL.

The CDR3 loop reads CASSPSYEQYF. The CDR3 DNA reads as TGTGCCAGCAGCCCCTCCTACGAGCAGTACTTC. V usage is TRBV2 and J usage is TRBJ2-7; D is unresolved. The CDR3 runs 11 residues. The germline gives CDR1 SNHLY, CDR2 FYNNEI. Trimming took 6 bases from V and 0 from J, leaving 3 bases between them.

The chain combines TRBV7-8 with TRBJ2-1; D is possibly TRBD1 (6 bases). Germline V gene sequence: CDR1 SGHVS, CDR2 FQNEAQ. V dropped 5 bases and J dropped 9 bases, with 20 bases sitting between them. This CDR3 has 15 residues. The CDR3 loop reads CASSPRSGGRGEQFF. CDR3 DNA sequence: TGTGCCAGCAGCCCCCGGTCTGGGGGCCGCGGTGAGCAGTTCTTC.